The 6 T cell receptor beta chains listed next were all sequenced from one sample in a study of TIL therapy for anti-PD-1-resistant metastatic lung cancer. The libraries were made with immunoSEQ v3. Measured with immunoSEQ multiplex PCR; TCRdb has only the in-frame clones, and not every one. The sample gives about 59,000 clones, about 73% of which show up once; about 1.8% is in the top ten. Specified time point: pre-treatment sample, taken before nivolumab and TIL therapy. The sequenced sample was blood, obtained at baseline. The source is a person aged 25-85 years with non-small cell lung cancer.

CDR3 sequence (DNA): TGCGCCAGCAGCCAAGATTTAGGAACAGGGGATGGGAACACTGAAGCTTTCTTT. Amino acid sequence: CASSQDLGTGDGNTEAFF. The V gene is TRBV4-1, the J gene TRBJ1-1; 7 bases line up with TRBD1. J gave up 1 base and V 0 bases, and 11 bases lay outside the gene matches. This CDR3 contains 18 residues. CDR1 MGHRA and CDR2 YSYEKL come from the germline V gene.

This clone has more than one count but fewer than ten. The J gene is TRBJ2-7, the V gene TRBV5-6; TRBD2 might be the D (5 bases). The CDR3 is 14 amino acids. V was pared by 5 bases and J by 0 bases, with 12 bases between. The germline V gene encodes CDR1 SGHDT and CDR2 YYEEEE. The CDR3 region is CASSFQRTSYEQYF. Here the CDR3 DNA reads TGTGCCAGCAGTTTCCAGCGGACCTCCTACGAGCAGTACTTC.

The rearrangement joins TRBV30 to TRBJ1-3, with D hard to call. There are 13 residues in the CDR3. The germline V gene has CDR1 GTSNPN and CDR2 SVGIG (reference sequence). V was pared by 3 bases and J by 0 bases, with 6 bases between. CDR3 amino acids: CAWRQVSGNTIYF. The CDR3 coding sequence is TGTGCCTGGAGGCAAGTCTCTGGAAACACCATATATTTT. The full variable domain, rest sourced from reference TRBV30 and TRBJ1-3, is SQTIHQWPATLVQPVGSPLSLECTVEGTSNPNLYWYRQAAGRGLQLLFYSVGIGQISSEVPQNLSASRPQDRQFILSSKKLLLSDSGFYLCAWRQVSGNTIYFGEGSWLTVV.

This clone was found a few times. This chain connects TRBV10-1 to TRBJ1-1, with TRBD1 matching over 7 bases. There are 17 residues in the CDR3. Germline V CDR1 and CDR2: WNHNN, SYGVQD (reference sequence). V gave up 0 bases and J gave up 0 bases; unmatched junction bases: 7. The CDR3 DNA is TGCGCCAGCAGTGAGTCCCGTCACAGGGGCATGAACACTGAAGCTTTCTTT. It yields the protein CASSESRHRGMNTEAFF.

The V and J genes are TRBV5-6 and TRBJ1-2, with a tentative D call TRBD1 (6 bases). Germline V gene data show CDR1 as SGHDT and CDR2 as YYEEEE. The CDR3 is 13 residues long. V dropped 2 bases and J dropped 6 bases, with 11 bases sitting between them. Here the CDR3 reads CASSLPGDDGYTF. CDR3 bases: TGTGCCAGCAGCTTACCAGGGGATGATGGCTACACCTTC.

This chain joins TRBV15 and TRBJ1-4; a weak D match, TRBD1 (6 bases). There are 15 residues in the CDR3. V was pared by 0 bases and J by 7 bases, with 12 bases between. In germline, CDR1 is LNHNV, CDR2 YYDKDF (reference sequence). Here the CDR3 reads CATSRDGQTGEKLFF. CDR3 DNA: TGTGCCACCAGCAGAGATGGACAGACAGGTGAAAAACTGTTTTTT.